One and the same sample provided the 12 T cell receptor beta chains below, sequenced in a study of T cells after yellow fever vaccination. TCRdb recomputed calls from the 5' RACE reads with MiXCR, one row per CDR3 protein. The data contain some 550,000 distinct CDR3 sequences, 15% to 20% of them singletons. Here the sequenced sample was PBMCs, taken 15 days after the yellow fever booster vaccination. The source of these receptors is a man in his thirties or forties who received the YFV17D yellow fever vaccine.

This sequence joins TRBV5-4 and TRBJ2-1; 13 nucleotides agree with TRBD2. CDR3 length equals 14 residues. Trimming took 5 bases from V and 8 from J; bases not matched to a gene: 4. Germline CDR1 is SGHNT and CDR2 is YYREEE (reference sequence). This CDR3 reads CASRTSGRDDEQFF. The CDR3 DNA reads as TGTGCCAGCAGAACTAGCGGGAGGGACGATGAGCAGTTCTTC. Full variable domain (missing parts from reference TRBV5-4 and TRBJ2-1): ETGVTQSPTHLIKTRGQQVTLRCSSQSGHNTVSWYQQALGQGPQFIFQYYREEENGRGNFPPRFSGLQFPNYSSELNVNALELDDSALYLCASRTSGRDDEQFFGPGTRLTVL.

The CDR3 DNA is TGTGCCAGCAGCTTAGTCGGCGGGTCCCCGACAGATACGCAGTATTTT. Amino acids: CASSLVGGSPTDTQYF. The chain combines TRBV11-2 with TRBJ2-3; TRBD2 might be the D (5 bases). The CDR3 loop spans 16 amino acids. Trimming removed 1 base from V and 3 bases from J, with 14 bases in between. Germline CDR1 is SGHAT and CDR2 is FQNNGV.

This chain uses TRBV18 with TRBJ2-1; no firm D call. Trimming removed 1 base at V and 4 bases at J, with 5 bases between. Per germline, CDR1 KGHSH and CDR2 LQKENI. The CDR3 covers 13 residues. CDR3 in DNA: TGTGCCAGCTCACCACAGGGATACAATGAGCAGTTCTTC. This encodes CASSPQGYNEQFF.

This rearrangement joins TRBV4-3 to TRBJ2-5, with D possibly TRBD1 on 6 matching bases. CDR1 LGHNA and CDR2 YSLEER come from the germline V gene. The CDR3 has 20 amino acids. Deletions cut 0 bases from V and 3 bases from J, with 26 bases between. In DNA, the CDR3 is TGCGCCAGCAGCCAAGATTCCCCGCAGGGGCCGAGAGATCTCGAAGAGACCCAGTACTTC. Translating it yields CASSQDSPQGPRDLEETQYF.

The chain combines TRBV6-1 with TRBJ2-3, with 7 bases matching TRBD2. Germline CDR1 MNHNS, CDR2 SASEGT. After removal of 6 bases from V and 10 bases from J, the junction contained 13 bases not matched to a gene. The CDR3 spans 14 residues. The CDR3 nucleotides are TGTGCCAGCAGCCCCACCCAACTAGCGACAGCGCAGTATTTT. Its protein product is CASSPTQLATAQYF.

This clonotype has a handful of counts. The chain carries TRBV30 and TRBJ2-5; 7 bases are shared with TRBD1. Unmatched junction bases numbered 7, after V lost 5 bases and J lost 1 base. There are 14 residues in the CDR3. Germline V lookup: CDR1 GTSNPN, CDR2 SVGIG (reference sequence). The CDR3 loop reads CAWAHGTAQETQYF. The CDR3 DNA reads as TGTGCCTGGGCACACGGGACAGCCCAAGAGACCCAGTACTTC.

The chain joins TRBV30 to TRBJ2-7, with D perhaps TRBD2 (5 bases). V was clipped by 3 bases and J by 7 bases, with 16 bases between them. Germline loops: CDR1 GTSNPN, CDR2 SVGIG (reference sequence). The CDR3 has 13 amino acids. The CDR3 DNA reads TGTGCCTGGAGCGATAACGGGGTGGGTGAGCAGTACTTC. Protein product: CAWSDNGVGEQYF.

This clonotype came up a few times. The chain employs TRBV4-3 and TRBJ2-7; 8 nucleotides agree with TRBD2. Germline loops: CDR1 LGHNA, CDR2 YSLEER. Trimming at V came to 4 bases and at J to 4 bases, leaving 18 bases not matched to a gene. The CDR3 has 18 residues. The CDR3 region has the DNA TGCGCCAGCAGCCCGGGTCGACTCAGCGGGAGTTACCCGTACGAGCAGTACTTC. Translated, it gives CASSPGRLSGSYPYEQYF.

This chain joins TRBV24-1 and TRBJ2-3, with TRBD2 matching over 7 bases. CDR3 length equals 14 residues. Germline CDR1 KGHDR, CDR2 SFDVKD. V shed 4 bases and J 6 bases; nucleotides not matched to a gene: 6. The CDR3 sequence is CATSEAGVADTQYF. CDR3 DNA sequence: TGTGCCACCAGTGAGGCGGGAGTTGCTGATACGCAGTATTTT.

The chain combines TRBV29-1 with TRBJ2-2; D may be TRBD1 or TRBD2 (5 bases each). Trimming took off 7 bases at V and 2 bases at J, with 11 bases between the two ends. In germline, CDR1 is SQVTM, CDR2 ANQGSEA. This CDR3 has 13 amino acids. In DNA form, the CDR3 reads TGCAGCGGCCGAGGGGATAACACCGGGGAGCTGTTTTTT. This encodes CSGRGDNTGELFF.

On this clonotype itself: An end of the junction differs from the germline gene, which may be a read error. The V call is TRBV7-7, the J call TRBJ2-6; no reliable D call. This CDR3 spans 16 amino acids. CDR1 SSHAT and CDR2 FNYEAQ come from the germline V gene (reference sequence). The CDR3 DNA reads as TGTGCTAGCAGCTTAGGGCCCACCTCTGGGGCCAACGTCCTGACTTTC. Translating gives CASSLGPTSGANVLTF.

The chain uses TRBV6-5 and TRBJ2-7, with D hard to call. Germline V gene data show CDR1 as MNHEY and CDR2 as SVGAGI. The CDR3 is 11 residues long. The ends were cut back, 7 bases at V and 7 bases at J, with 11 bases in the middle. The CDR3 region has the DNA TGTGCCAGCAAGGACGTAGGGGAGCAGTACTTC. It specifies CASKDVGEQYF.